The clone carrying this TCR beta chain has a handful of counts. Its matching antigen is unknown. Primers included in the PCR were 60 Vbeta and 13 Jbeta primers. Clones were read by immunoSEQ multiplex PCR, and TCRdb kept only the in-frame ones, dropping some. Seen here are under 70,000 clones, under 85% observed once, and the top ten hold approximately 5.4%. These data originate in a study of cytomegalovirus exposure and HLA in healthy donors. Study background: Earlier, approximately 190 million T cells were analyzed, and some 120 million unique TCR beta sequences were found among them. Study observations and caveats: With later analysis, a missense DCLRE1C variant became linked to TCR beta V- and J-gene trimming. In a later analysis, a genetic analysis reported fewer productive-TCR N-insertions in an Asian-associated ancestry cluster than the cohort average. Most subjects' HLA-A and HLA-B alleles were reportedly predicted from TCR beta sequences.

V dropped 6 bases and J dropped 7 bases, with 13 bases sitting between them. Looked up from germline, CDR1 is MNHNS and CDR2 is SASEGT. CDR3 length equals 14 residues. The chain joins TRBV6-1 to TRBJ1-6; D not certain. The clonotype was recovered from a male donor in good health and CMV-seropositive. The sample consisted of PBMCs. The CDR3 spells CASRRESLNSPLHF. CDR3 DNA sequence: TGTGCCAGCAGGAGAGAGAGTTTGAATTCACCCCTCCACTTT.